The 17 T cell receptor beta chains presented below share a single source sample, sequenced in a study of identical twins. MiXCR was run by TCRdb on the 5' RACE reads, yielding one entry per CDR3 protein. The data hold about 690,000 distinct CDR3 sequences, with around 20% observed a single time. These same data were also listed under a study on T cells expressing NK-cell markers.

The sequencing input was PBMCs. These receptor sequences come from a woman under 30 in good health.

The DNA for the CDR3 is TGCGCCAGCAGCCCGGTCCAACGAGATACGCAGTATTTT. This sequence encodes CASSPVQRDTQYF. This sequence joins TRBV4-1 and TRBJ2-3; D is ambiguous. The CDR3 is 13 residues long. Trimming pared 4 bases from V and 5 bases from J, leaving 10 bases between. CDR1 MGHRA and CDR2 YSYEKL come from the germline V gene.

This chain connects TRBV12-3 or TRBV12-4 to TRBJ2-1; D is unclear. The CDR3 is 13 residues long. Trimming shortened V by 7 bases and J by 6 bases, and 13 bases separated the two germline ends. CDR3 in DNA: TGTGCCAGCATCCTCGCATCGGTCAATGAGCAGTTCTTC. Amino acid sequence: CASILASVNEQFF.

The chain has TRBV20-1 and TRBJ2-2; no reliable D call. This CDR3 is 13 amino acids long. Trimming took 6 bases from V and 5 from J, leaving 13 bases between them. In germline, CDR1 is DFQATT, CDR2 SNEGSKA (reference sequence). The CDR3 coding sequence is TGCAGTGCCCAGGCCTTCGGAACCGGGGAGCTGTTTTTT. As protein: CSAQAFGTGELFF.

This clonotype was seen only a few times. The genes are TRBV20-1 and TRBJ2-5; 9 bases line up with TRBD1. Germline CDR1 is DFQATT and CDR2 is SNEGSKA (reference sequence). V trimming: 6 bases; J trimming: 0 bases; junction bases outside the gene matches: 5. This CDR3 has 14 residues. CDR3 loop: CSAPGQGYQETQYF. In nucleotides, the CDR3 is TGCAGTGCCCCCGGACAGGGGTACCAAGAGACCCAGTACTTC.

This clonotype was picked up a small number of times. The chain couples TRBV7-9 to TRBJ2-1; 10 bases line up with TRBD2. The V segment lost 9 bases and the J segment 6 bases; nucleotides outside the gene matches: 11. Germline V CDR1 and CDR2: SEHNR, FQNEAQ (reference sequence). The CDR3 spans 15 residues. CDR3 DNA: TGTGCCAGTCAGCCCAGGACTAGCGGAAGCAATGAGCAGTTCTTC. Amino acids: CASQPRTSGSNEQFF.

CDR3 DNA sequence: TGTGCCAGCAGTGAATTGGGAGCGGGGGGCGGCGAGCAGTACTTC. It translates to CASSELGAGGGEQYF. The rearrangement links TRBV25-1 to TRBJ2-7; 9 bases map to TRBD2. This CDR3 comprises 15 residues. Germline CDR1 is MGHDK and CDR2 is SYGVNS. The V and J ends lost 1 base and 6 bases, in that order; junction bases with no gene match: 7.

The table lists this clonotype with a few counts. The J gene is TRBJ2-7, the V gene TRBV7-2; D possibly uses TRBD1 or TRBD2 (7 bases each). From germline, CDR1 is SGHTA and CDR2 FQGNSA. Trimming took 6 bases from V and 1 from J, leaving 19 bases between them. CDR3 size: 16 residues. CDR3 in DNA: TGTGCCAGCAGGAGAGCGGCAGGGGGGGGATCCTACGAGCAGTACTTC. Amino acids: CASRRAAGGGSYEQYF.

V is TRBV5-5 and J is TRBJ2-1; 9 nucleotides line up with TRBD1. The junction had 2 bases not matched to a gene; V was cut back by 4 bases and J by 3 bases. Germline assignment: CDR1 SGHKS and CDR2 YYEKEE (reference sequence). CDR3 size: 14 residues. CDR3 nucleotides: TGTGCCAGCAGCAGGACAGGGGTCTACAATGAGCAGTTCTTC. It encodes CASSRTGVYNEQFF.

Comments on this clonotype: A much larger clone is a single base away; this may be a read error. This chain uses TRBV11-2 with TRBJ2-7, with D unclear. CDR3 length: 18 amino acids. V was trimmed by 2 bases and J by 2 bases, leaving 22 bases between them. Germline lookup yields CDR1 SGHAT and CDR2 FQNNGV. The CDR3 DNA is TGTGCCAGCAGCTTAAGCTTTATCTCGGCGGTCAGCACCTACGAGCAGTACTTC. This codes for CASSLSFISAVSTYEQYF.

This sequence joins TRBV20-1 and TRBJ2-1, with 11 bases identical to TRBD2. J gave up 0 bases and V 1 base, and 2 bases lay outside the gene matches. The CDR3 runs 16 residues. The germline V gene encodes CDR1 DFQATT and CDR2 SNEGSKA (reference sequence). In DNA, the CDR3 is TGCAGTGCTAGAGTAGCGGGGGGGAACTCCTACAATGAGCAGTTCTTC. Translated, it gives CSARVAGGNSYNEQFF.

Only a few counts were recorded for this clonotype. V and J are TRBV27 and TRBJ1-2, with D possibly TRBD1 on 5 matching bases. CDR1 is MNHEY, CDR2 SMNVEV, per germline (reference sequence). The V and J ends lost 2 bases and 2 bases respectively, with 15 bases between them. This CDR3 has 16 residues. CDR3 protein: CASSLGQGRVNYGYTF. The CDR3 DNA sequence: TGTGCCAGCAGTTTAGGGCAGGGACGTGTCAACTATGGCTACACCTTC.

This clonotype was detected many times. This chain uses TRBV29-1 with TRBJ2-1; 9 positions agree with TRBD1. The V gene end was trimmed by 6 bases and the J gene end by 5 bases; junction bases not matched to a gene: 5. CDR3 size: 13 residues. Per germline, CDR1 SQVTM and CDR2 ANQGSEA. The CDR3 sequence is CSVGQGGNNEQFF. In nucleotides, the CDR3 is TGCAGCGTGGGACAGGGTGGAAACAATGAGCAGTTCTTC.

This clonotype turned up a few times. The J gene is TRBJ2-7, the V gene TRBV5-1; no firm D call. The V end was cut by 4 bases, the J end by 6 bases, with 11 bases between. Germline lookup yields CDR1 SGHRS and CDR2 YFSETQ. The CDR3 has 12 amino acids. The DNA for the CDR3 is TGCGCCAGCAGCCCGGAGAAGCCCGAGCAGTACTTC. Translated: CASSPEKPEQYF. Based on the CDR3 plus reference TRBV5-1 and TRBJ2-7, the full variable domain is KAGVTQTPRYLIKTRGQQVTLSCSPISGHRSVSWYQQTPGQGLQFLFEYFSETQRNKGNFPGRFSGRQFSNSRSEMNVSTLELGDSALYLCASSPEKPEQYFGPGTRLTVT.

The V and J genes are TRBV9 and TRBJ2-1; 8 nucleotides agree with TRBD2. CDR3 length: 16 residues. V shed 2 bases, J shed 1 base, and the junction held 5 bases outside the gene matches. Germline CDR1 SGDLS, CDR2 YYNGEE. CDR3 loop: CASSVAGGGSYNEQFF. CDR3 nucleotides: TGTGCCAGCAGCGTTGCCGGGGGGGGTTCCTACAATGAGCAGTTCTTC.

This clonotype has a count of ten or more. The V call is TRBV6-1, the J call TRBJ2-5; D is uncertain. This CDR3 region has 14 residues. CDR1 and CDR2 from the germline V gene are MNHNS and SASEGT. Trimming took off 5 bases at V and 5 bases at J, with 15 bases between the two ends. Here the CDR3 reads CASSPSGVRETQYF. The CDR3 nucleotides are TGTGCCAGCAGTCCATCTGGGGTGAGGGAGACCCAGTACTTC.

This clonotype turned up a few times. The V gene is TRBV5-5, the J gene TRBJ2-6, with D hard to call. Germline lookup yields CDR1 SGHKS and CDR2 YYEKEE (reference sequence). The CDR3 consists of 16 residues. Trimming shortened V by 0 bases and J by 0 bases, and 7 bases separated the two germline ends. CDR3 protein: CASSLGRYSGANVLTF. For the CDR3, the DNA is TGTGCCAGCAGCTTGGGGCGGTACTCTGGGGCCAACGTCCTGACTTTC.

CDR3 sequence reads: CSAWGPRYEQYF. CDR3 nucleotides: TGCAGTGCTTGGGGGCCCAGATACGAGCAGTACTTC. The rearrangement links TRBV20-1 to TRBJ2-7; maybe TRBD1 (6 bases). This CDR3 region has 12 residues. Germline CDR1 and CDR2: DFQATT and SNEGSKA (reference sequence). V gave up 5 bases and J gave up 4 bases, with 12 bases separating them.